This T cell receptor (beta chain) emerged from a study of post-analysis software for immune sequencing data. Study-wide points: Included in a set of four or five TRBV segments more frequent in patients than controls were TRBV5-6, TRBV5-1 and TRBV20-1. Normalized Chao1 diversity was significantly reduced in patients versus controls.

This CDR3 has 12 amino acids. In germline, CDR1 is MNHEY, CDR2 SMNVEV (reference sequence). The V end was cut by 4 bases, the J end by 4 bases, with 5 bases between. The TCR beta cDNA libraries contained unique molecular identifiers. T cells numbering about 0.85 to 10 million yielded cDNA molecules that totaled about 500,000. One entry per CDR3 protein results from TCRdb running MiXCR on the PCR reads. The table records 400,000 to 500,000 distinct CDR3 sequences, 39% of them present only once. This clonotype showed up just a few times. Antigen unknown. The chain combines TRBV27 with TRBJ2-1; no firm D call. The sample taken for sequencing was blood. This sequence originates from a girl aged 2 to 10 with multiple sclerosis. CDR3 DNA: TGTGCCAGCAGTTCCGATTACAATGAGCAGTTCTTC. Its translation is CASSSDYNEQFF.